Below are 20 T cell receptor beta chains sequenced from a single sample in a study of chemoradiotherapy in HPV16-positive cancers. Some clones are missing from TCRdb's copy, which holds only in-frame ones; the method was immunoSEQ multiplex PCR. In the table there are over 1,500 clones, under 90% of which are singletons. Specimen: tumor tissue, collected from a patient who underwent chemoradiotherapy. The source is a human donor with HPV-associated anogenital cancer.

The chain joins TRBV4-2 to TRBJ1-2; 8 bases are shared with TRBD1. This CDR3 region has 16 residues. The germline V gene has CDR1 LGHNA and CDR2 YNFKEQ. The ends lost 4 bases at V and 3 bases at J; junction bases unmatched: 10. CDR3 protein: CASSLISGGDDYGYTF. The CDR3 DNA sequence: TGTGCCAGCAGCCTAATATCAGGGGGCGATGACTATGGCTACACCTTC.

Details on this clone: The junction and the germline gene differ at one end; a read error may be behind it. The chain combines TRBV7-7 with TRBJ2-5; no firm D call. The CDR3 is 15 amino acids. Germline V gene sequence: CDR1 SSHAT, CDR2 FNYEAQ (reference sequence). CDR3 DNA sequence: TGTGCTAGCAGCTTAGTAACGGCCCGCCCGGAGACCCAGTACTTC. This sequence encodes CASSLVTARPETQYF.

This clone was observed a few times. This rearrangement joins TRBV19 to TRBJ1-5, with D uncertain. The V end lost 3 bases, the J end lost 9 bases, and 18 bases lay between the germline ends. From germline, CDR1 is LNHDA and CDR2 SQIVND (reference sequence). The CDR3 sequence is 15 residues long. The CDR3 region is CASSIQRAVFPPQHF. CDR3 bases: TGTGCCAGTAGTATCCAACGGGCGGTCTTCCCGCCCCAGCATTTT.

The rearrangement uses TRBV7-6 and TRBJ2-1; D gene unclear. Germline V lookup: CDR1 SGHVS, CDR2 FNYEAQ. The V and J ends lost 0 bases and 5 bases respectively, with 5 bases between them. The CDR3 consists of 13 residues. The CDR3: CASSLARNNEQFF. In DNA form, the CDR3 reads TGTGCCAGCAGCTTAGCTCGGAACAATGAGCAGTTCTTC.

The chain recombines TRBV5-8 with TRBJ2-3; possibly TRBD1 or TRBD2 for D (6 bases each). The CDR3 consists of 15 residues. V was trimmed by 4 bases and J by 1 base, leaving 13 bases between them. Germline V gene lookup returns CDR1 SGHTS and CDR2 YDEGEE. This CDR3 is CASSLRGVGTDTQYF. The CDR3 DNA follows: TGTGCCAGCAGCCTGAGGGGGGTCGGCACAGATACGCAGTATTTT.

This clone has only one observation. This chain joins TRBV7-8 and TRBJ2-1; D may be TRBD2 (5 bases). The germline V gene encodes CDR1 SGHVS and CDR2 FQNEAQ. CDR3 length equals 13 residues. The V end lost 3 bases, the J end lost 6 bases, and 9 bases lay between the germline ends. CDR3 DNA: TGTGCCAGCAGCTTCGGACTTCTCAATGAGCAGTTCTTC. Translating gives CASSFGLLNEQFF.

The gene calls are TRBV10-2 and TRBJ1-1; D not resolved. This CDR3 is 13 amino acids long. Deletions cut 6 bases from V and 2 bases from J, with 10 bases between. CDR1 is WSHSY, CDR2 SAAADI, per germline. The CDR3 region has the DNA TGCGCCAGCAGGATAAACCGTAACACTGAAGCTTTCTTT. Protein: CASRINRNTEAFF.

This sequence joins TRBV28 and TRBJ2-5; tentatively, D is TRBD1 or TRBD2 (5 bases each). Germline V lookup: CDR1 MDHEN, CDR2 SYDVKM. The V end was cut by 6 bases, the J end by 5 bases, with 19 bases between. This CDR3 spans 15 amino acids. CDR3 residues: CASSLGQGGGETQYF. The CDR3, as DNA: TGTGCCAGCAGCCTTGGGCAGGGCGGCGGGGAGACCCAGTACTTC.

The chain is built from TRBV7-9 and TRBJ2-1; D perhaps matches TRBD2 (7 bases). The ends were cut back, 7 bases at V and 7 bases at J, with 23 bases in the middle. Germline V CDR1 and CDR2: SEHNR, FQNEAQ (reference sequence). CDR3 size: 16 residues. This CDR3 is CASTSFGGGGVNEQFF. The CDR3, as DNA: TGTGCCAGCACCTCCTTCGGGGGCGGGGGAGTAAATGAGCAGTTCTTC.

The chain has TRBV29-1 and TRBJ2-1; the match to TRBD1 covers 8 bases. V shed 5 bases and J 7 bases; nucleotides not matched to a gene: 13. In germline, CDR1 is SQVTM, CDR2 ANQGSEA. The CDR3 loop spans 15 amino acids. CDR3 nucleotide sequence: TGCAGCGTTCTTTATGCCCGACAGGGGAGGAATGAGCAGTTCTTC. Translating gives CSVLYARQGRNEQFF.

The V gene is TRBV14, the J gene TRBJ1-1; D unclear. V was trimmed by 5 bases and J by 0 bases, leaving 7 bases between them. Germline V gene sequence: CDR1 SGHDN, CDR2 FVKESK. The CDR3 has 13 residues. The CDR3 spells CASSSQLNTEAFF. As DNA, the CDR3 is TGTGCCAGCAGCTCGCAATTGAACACTGAAGCTTTCTTT.

V gene TRBV7-9 combines with J gene TRBJ2-1, with 7 bases that match TRBD2. J gave up 4 bases and V 2 bases, and 8 bases lay outside the gene matches. This CDR3 spans 16 amino acids. Germline loops: CDR1 SEHNR, CDR2 FQNEAQ (reference sequence). Here the CDR3 DNA reads TGTGCCAGCAGCTTAAACTCGGGGGGACCGTACAATGAGCAGTTCTTC. This codes for CASSLNSGGPYNEQFF.

The V gene is TRBV6-5, the J gene TRBJ1-1, with D possibly matching TRBD1 (5 bases). Deletions cut 6 bases from V and 4 bases from J, with 12 bases between. Germline V gene data show CDR1 as MNHEY and CDR2 as SVGAGI. The CDR3 extends over 13 amino acids. CDR3 residues: CASRLRDGTEAFF. The CDR3 DNA follows: TGTGCCAGCAGATTGAGGGACGGCACTGAAGCTTTCTTT.

The chain links TRBV4-1 to TRBJ2-3; no clear D gene. Germline CDR1 is MGHRA and CDR2 is YSYEKL. The CDR3 is 16 residues long. The V end was cut by 0 bases, the J end by 0 bases, with 10 bases between. CDR3 protein: CASSQEWGTSTDTQYF. As DNA, the CDR3 is TGCGCCAGCAGCCAAGAGTGGGGAACTAGCACAGATACGCAGTATTTT.

The V call is TRBV5-5, the J call TRBJ1-2, with D unclear. This CDR3 has 16 residues. V shed 1 base and J shed 3 bases, with 16 bases lying between them. Germline lookup yields CDR1 SGHKS and CDR2 YYEKEE (reference sequence). The CDR3 DNA sequence: TGTGCCAGCAGCTTGAATCCGACGGACGGCTACTATGGCTACACCTTC. As protein: CASSLNPTDGYYGYTF.

V and J are TRBV7-9 and TRBJ2-3; D is perhaps TRBD1 (6 bases). CDR1 and CDR2 (germline): SEHNR, FQNEAQ (reference sequence). V dropped 1 base and J dropped 2 bases, with 13 bases sitting between them. The CDR3 consists of 16 residues. CDR3 coding DNA: TGTGCCAGCAGCTTAGGCAGGGGTATCGTCACAGATACGCAGTATTTT. It specifies CASSLGRGIVTDTQYF.

The genes are TRBV6-6 and TRBJ2-4, with D possibly matching TRBD1 (6 bases). Between the trimmed V and J ends, which lost 6 bases and 9 bases, there was a span of 12 bases. The CDR3 contains 12 residues. CDR1 is MNHNY, CDR2 SVGAGI, per germline (reference sequence). The CDR3 spells CASSPQGTIQYF. The CDR3 bases are TGTGCCAGCAGCCCACAGGGTACCATTCAGTACTTC.

This chain connects TRBV7-8 to TRBJ2-7; 10 positions match TRBD2. V was pared by 1 base and J by 2 bases, with 5 bases of the junction left unmatched. This CDR3 is built from 16 residues. In germline, CDR1 is SGHVS, CDR2 FQNEAQ. The CDR3 here is CASSLDTSGTPYEQYV. DNA of the CDR3: TGTGCCAGCAGCTTAGATACTAGCGGGACCCCCTACGAGCAGTACGTC.

The gene calls are TRBV25-1 and TRBJ2-3, with D uncertain. Deletions cut 2 bases from V and 3 bases from J, with 0 bases between. The germline V gene has CDR1 MGHDK and CDR2 SYGVNS. This CDR3 is 11 amino acids long. CDR3 amino acids: CASSETDTQYF. The CDR3, as DNA: TGTGCCAGCAGTGAAACAGATACGCAGTATTTT.

The V and J genes are TRBV14 and TRBJ1-1; D ambiguous. The CDR3 is 15 residues long. CDR1 and CDR2 from the germline V gene are SGHDN and FVKESK. The ends were cut back, 0 bases at V and 7 bases at J, with 15 bases in the middle. The DNA for the CDR3 is TGTGCCAGCAGCCAAGAAAAGGGCCTCCCGAGTGAAGCTTTCTTT. It codes for CASSQEKGLPSEAFF.